Listed below are T cell receptor beta chains from one sample, sequenced in a study of T cell repertoires in urothelial bladder cancer. The repertoire was sequenced with immunoSEQ multiplex PCR; TCRdb's copy has only in-frame clones and lacks some. This table holds over a thousand clones, around 70% found once. Sequencing was carried out using tumor-infiltrating cells from bladder cancer. These receptors were collected from a human donor with urothelial carcinoma. Each CDR3 is given with its conserved first and last residue. D genes are given only for firm matches. Size is stated for part of the rows, as once, few or many counts, or as a class when the clone is expanded.

>TRBD2|TRBJ2-5|once|TRBV9
CASRVGGRALQETQYF
TGTGCCAGCAGAGTCGGCGGGAGGGCTCTCCAAGAGACCCAGTACTTC
>TRBD2|TRBJ2-2|once|TRBV18
CASSPPGTSGIDTGELFF
TGTGCCAGCTCACCACCTGGGACTAGCGGAATTGACACCGGGGAGCTGTTTTTT
>-|TRBJ1-5|-|TRBV7-2
CASSLRQGMNNQPQHF
TGTGCCAGCAGCTTAAGGCAGGGGATGAACAATCAGCCCCAGCATTTT
>-|TRBJ2-3|few|TRBV28
CASSFEGGDTQYF
TGTGCCAGCAGTTTTGAGGGAGGAGATACGCAGTATTTT
>-|TRBJ2-5|-|TRBV6-1
CASSRMGETQYF
TGTGCCAGCAGCCGCATGGGGGAGACCCAGTACTTC
>TRBD1|TRBJ2-7|-|TRBV29-1
CSVSGTVDYEQYF
TGCAGCGTTTCCGGGACAGTCGATTACGAGCAGTACTTC
>-|TRBJ2-7|once|TRBV30
CAWSPILTQHTYEQYF
TGTGCCTGGAGTCCTATACTGACACAACATACCTACGAGCAGTACTTC
>TRBD1|TRBJ1-5|-|TRBV5-6
CASSSGTGAYQPQHF
TGTGCCAGCAGCTCTGGGACAGGGGCTTATCAGCCCCAGCATTTT
>-|TRBJ2-6|-|TRBV7-9
CASPPRSGANVLTF
TGTGCCAGCCCGCCGAGATCTGGGGCCAACGTCCTGACTTTC
>-|TRBJ2-1|-|TRBV11-2
CASSLDVGKGGHEQFF
TGTGCCAGCAGCTTAGATGTCGGGAAGGGTGGACATGAGCAGTTCTTC
>TRBD1|TRBJ2-7|-|TRBV5-1
CASSYRGSAEQYF
TGCGCCAGCAGCTACAGGGGTTCGGCCGAGCAGTACTTC
>-|TRBJ1-4|-|TRBV6-5
CASSYRGVNEKLFF
TGTGCCAGCAGTTACAGGGGAGTTAATGAAAAACTGTTTTTT
>TRBD2|TRBJ2-3|-|TRBV5-4
CASSGGGSDTQYF
TGTGCCAGCAGCGGGGGGGGGTCAGATACGCAGTATTTT
>-|TRBJ2-3|few|TRBV4-2
CASSQELLGSSIVFDTQYF
TGTGCCAGCAGCCAAGAATTACTCGGGTCATCTATTGTATTCGATACGCAGTATTTT
>TRBD1|TRBJ1-6|once|TRBV6-9
CASRSGGQNSPLHF
TGTGCCAGCAGATCAGGGGGCCAGAATTCACCCCTCCACTTT
>TRBD1|TRBJ1-1|-|TRBV18
CASSLKPLAAGGTEAFF
TGTGCCAGCTCACTGAAACCACTCGCCGCAGGGGGCACTGAAGCTTTCTTT
>TRBD1|TRBJ1-1|-|TRBV6-5
CASSRQGGFTEAFF
TGTGCCAGCAGTCGCCAAGGGGGCTTCACTGAAGCTTTCTTT
>TRBD1|TRBJ2-7|-|TRBV18
CASSFPGTGSHEQYF
TGTGCCAGCTCATTCCCCGGGACAGGGTCGCACGAGCAGTACTTC
>-|TRBJ1-1|-|TRBV2
CASIPDTEAFF
TGTGCCAGCATCCCAGACACTGAAGCTTTCTTT
>TRBD1|TRBJ2-3|few|TRBV5-1
CASSFRGQNTDTQYF
TGCGCCAGCAGCTTTCGGGGACAGAACACAGATACGCAGTATTTT